The 24 T cell receptor beta chains below all came from one sample that was sequenced in a study of OX40 agonist ivuxolimab in advanced cancers. The protocol was immunoSEQ multiplex PCR, while the TCRdb copy is restricted to in-frame clones and leaves out a portion. The sample has under 20,000 clones, 86% seen once. The sequenced sample was CD4+ or CD8+ T cells sorted from blood, obtained in a trial of the OX40 agonist ivuxolimab. All receptors derive from an adult with an advanced solid tumor such as melanoma, head and neck, liver or kidney cancer.

The chain uses TRBV7-9 and TRBJ2-5; D gene unclear. Deletions cut 1 base from V and 2 bases from J, with 17 bases between. CDR3 length equals 17 residues. In germline, CDR1 is SEHNR, CDR2 FQNEAQ (reference sequence). The CDR3 DNA reads as TGTGCCAGCAGCTTAGTTTCCCTTCAGGATGTACAAGAGACCCAGTACTTC. Translated, it gives CASSLVSLQDVQETQYF.

This clone was seen a few times. The chain carries TRBV7-9 and TRBJ2-1, with D possibly being TRBD1 (5 bases). Germline-derived CDR1 and CDR2 are SEHNR and FQNEAQ (reference sequence). The CDR3 has 15 residues. The V and J ends lost 5 bases and 2 bases respectively, with 13 bases between them. The CDR3 is CASSHSTGPYNEQFF. CDR3 sequence (DNA): TGTGCCAGCAGCCACTCAACAGGCCCCTACAATGAGCAGTTCTTC.

This sequence joins TRBV7-6 and TRBJ1-5; the match to TRBD1 covers 9 bases. Trimming took 1 base from V and 0 from J; bases not matched to a gene: 7. From germline, CDR1 is SGHVS and CDR2 FNYEAQ. The CDR3 totals 18 residues. The CDR3 sequence is CASSLGGDRDYSNQPQHF. In nucleotides, the CDR3 is TGTGCCAGCAGCTTAGGGGGGGACAGGGATTATAGCAATCAGCCCCAGCATTTT.

The rearrangement links TRBV29-1 to TRBJ1-2; no firm D call. The V and J ends lost 3 bases and 5 bases respectively, with 10 bases between them. The CDR3 length is 12 residues. Germline-derived CDR1 and CDR2 are SQVTM and ANQGSEA. The CDR3 region has the DNA TGCAGCGTTGAGCTTGGAGGGTATGGCTACACCTTC. Protein sequence: CSVELGGYGYTF.

V and J are TRBV4-1 and TRBJ2-1; D may be TRBD2 (6 bases). This CDR3 has 13 residues. V shed 3 bases and J shed 5 bases, with 8 bases lying between them. The germline CDR1 and CDR2 sequences are MGHRA and YSYEKL. CDR3 sequence: CASSQREDNEQFF. Written as DNA, the CDR3 is TGCGCCAGCAGCCAGCGGGAAGACAATGAGCAGTTCTTC.

This sequence joins TRBV19 and TRBJ1-1; no clear D gene. Trimming left V 1 base short and J 0 bases short, with 6 bases between. The CDR3 sequence is 14 residues long. The V gene's germline CDR1 is LNHDA and CDR2 SQIVND (reference sequence). This CDR3 reads CASSIAGLNTEAFF. CDR3 sequence (DNA): TGTGCCAGTAGTATAGCCGGACTGAACACTGAAGCTTTCTTT.

The chain recombines TRBV6-5 with TRBJ2-5; 7 nucleotides line up with TRBD2. Unmatched junction bases numbered 3, after V lost 2 bases and J lost 3 bases. The CDR3 is 14 residues long. Germline CDR1 and CDR2: MNHEY and SVGAGI. CDR3 nucleotides: TGTGCCAGCAGTTACGCGGGGGTAAAAGAGACCCAGTACTTC. It specifies CASSYAGVKETQYF.

The chain has TRBV10-3 and TRBJ1-3, with D unresolved. The CDR3 spans 15 residues. Germline CDR1 reads ENHRY; CDR2 reads SYGVKD. V was clipped by 10 bases and J by 2 bases, with 18 bases between them. This CDR3 reads CATLPTATAGNTIYF. The CDR3 DNA follows: TGTGCCACCCTACCCACCGCCACGGCTGGAAACACCATATATTTT.

This chain connects TRBV28 to TRBJ1-5; 7 bases map to TRBD1. The CDR3 runs to 13 residues. Unmatched junction bases numbered 6, after V lost 6 bases and J lost 7 bases. CDR1 and CDR2 from the germline V gene are MDHEN and SYDVKM. The DNA for the CDR3 is TGTGCCAGCAGCCCCCAGGGGGTGCAGCCCCAGCATTTT. Its translation is CASSPQGVQPQHF.

The V gene is TRBV13, the J gene TRBJ2-7; perhaps TRBD2 as D (5 bases). The CDR3 is 14 amino acids. Trimming cost V 5 bases and J 5 bases, with 16 bases left between them. In germline, CDR1 is PRHDT, CDR2 FYEKMQ (reference sequence). The CDR3 bases are TGTGCCAGCAGCCTCGGACTGATAGCCGACGAGCAGTACTTC. Translated: CASSLGLIADEQYF.

The chain joins TRBV28 to TRBJ2-5; maybe TRBD2 (6 bases). With 5 bases removed from V and 4 bases from J, the gap between germline ends came to 11 bases. The germline gives CDR1 MDHEN, CDR2 SYDVKM. This CDR3 is 13 amino acids long. The CDR3 loop is CASSPGGRETQYF. The CDR3 DNA is TGTGCCAGCAGTCCCGGAGGGAGAGAGACCCAGTACTTC.

The chain employs TRBV11-2 and TRBJ2-7; D is unclear. The CDR3 is made up of 16 amino acids. V was shortened by 0 bases and J by 2 bases, with 14 bases between the two germline ends. Germline-derived CDR1 and CDR2 are SGHAT and FQNNGV. CDR3 sequence reads: CASSLEVAFLAYEQYF. The CDR3 DNA sequence: TGTGCCAGCAGCTTAGAGGTAGCCTTCCTAGCCTACGAGCAGTACTTC.

This chain uses TRBV18 with TRBJ1-2, with D tentatively TRBD1 (6 bases). V lost 6 bases to trimming and J lost 4 bases, with 15 bases between them. The CDR3 has 14 residues. Germline CDR1 KGHSH, CDR2 LQKENI. The CDR3, as DNA: TGTGCCAGCTCTCGTCAGGGGCTCCTCTATGGCTACACCTTC. This translates into CASSRQGLLYGYTF.

The chain has TRBV6-5 and TRBJ1-2; 8 bases agree with TRBD1. The CDR3 length is 15 residues. The trim removed 2 bases at V and 8 bases at J, leaving 10 bases unmatched. CDR1 is MNHEY and CDR2 is SVGAGI in the germline V gene. The DNA of the CDR3 is TGTGCCAGCAGTTACGGCCCCGGACAGGGTCAAGGCTACACCTTC. This sequence encodes CASSYGPGQGQGYTF.

A single count supports this clone. The chain uses TRBV19 and TRBJ2-1; 10 bases align to TRBD2. This CDR3 has 19 residues. Germline lookup yields CDR1 LNHDA and CDR2 SQIVND (reference sequence). V dropped 0 bases and J dropped 4; count of bases not matched to a gene: 12. CDR3 loop: CASSIDSLGAGGPYNEQFF. CDR3 DNA: TGTGCCAGTAGTATAGATTCCCTTGGAGCGGGGGGGCCGTACAATGAGCAGTTCTTC.

CDR3 sequence: CASSPGTLRPGDTQYF. The DNA of the CDR3 is TGTGCCAGCAGCCCCGGGACTCTCCGACCCGGAGATACGCAGTATTTT. V and J are TRBV7-2 and TRBJ2-3; maybe TRBD2 (6 bases). The V gene lost 5 bases and the J gene lost 5 bases, with 20 bases spanning the gap. This CDR3 has 16 residues. Germline CDR1 is SGHTA and CDR2 is FQGNSA.

The chain has TRBV11-2 and TRBJ2-3, with D maybe TRBD2 (5 bases). CDR3 length: 14 residues. Germline V gene sequence: CDR1 SGHAT, CDR2 FQNNGV. Trimming left V 5 bases short and J 2 bases short, with 11 bases between. The CDR3 sequence: CASSEGVPTDTQYF. CDR3 in DNA: TGTGCCAGCAGCGAGGGAGTCCCCACAGATACGCAGTATTTT.

This clone was seen once. The chain uses TRBV29-1 and TRBJ2-2; 7 positions agree with TRBD2. From germline, CDR1 is SQVTM and CDR2 ANQGSEA. The CDR3 is 14 amino acids. The trim removed 4 bases at V and 5 bases at J, leaving 7 bases unmatched. The chain's CDR3 is CSVVSQGGTGELFF. The DNA for the CDR3 is TGCAGCGTTGTGTCGCAGGGAGGGACCGGGGAGCTGTTTTTT.

This clone was found once. The gene calls are TRBV13 and TRBJ2-2; 7 nucleotides line up with TRBD1. This CDR3 region has 18 residues. Losses at the gene ends were 3 bases for V and 0 bases for J; bases not matched to a gene: 10. CDR1 and CDR2 (germline): PRHDT, FYEKMQ (reference sequence). The CDR3 sequence: CASSLGLIQGSNTGELFF. DNA for the CDR3: TGTGCCAGCAGCTTGGGGTTGATACAGGGGTCGAACACCGGGGAGCTGTTTTTT.

The chain has TRBV11-2 and TRBJ2-1; no definite D call. V gave up 1 base and J gave up 6 bases, with 7 bases separating them. Germline V CDR1 and CDR2: SGHAT, FQNNGV. The CDR3 consists of 13 residues. The CDR3 loop is CASSLGFSNEQFF. The DNA of the CDR3 is TGTGCCAGCAGCTTAGGTTTCAGCAATGAGCAGTTCTTC.

This rearrangement joins TRBV2 to TRBJ1-4, with D maybe TRBD1 (5 bases). CDR3 length: 18 amino acids. CDR1 is SNHLY, CDR2 FYNNEI, per germline. The V gene lost 0 bases and the J gene lost 4 bases, with 18 bases spanning the gap. CDR3 sequence: CASSEAKNLGRNNEKLFF. The CDR3 region has the DNA TGTGCCAGCAGTGAAGCTAAAAATTTGGGACGCAATAATGAAAAACTGTTTTTT.

As for this clone: Germline and junction disagree at one end, which may indicate a read error. V and J are TRBV7-7 and TRBJ2-5; TRBD1 might be the D (5 bases). The DNA end is more similar to TRBJ2-7, so the J call may be wrong. This CDR3 is built from 15 residues. The V gene's germline CDR1 is SSHAT and CDR2 FNYEAQ (reference sequence). CDR3 sequence (DNA): TGTGCTAGCAGCTTGACAGAGGACCCCTCCTACGAGCAGTACTTC. Translated, it gives CASSLTEDPSYEQYF.

V is TRBV9 and J is TRBJ2-3; TRBD2 agrees at 9 bases. Per germline, CDR1 SGDLS and CDR2 YYNGEE. Unmatched junction bases numbered 7, after V lost 0 bases and J lost 5 bases. CDR3 length: 16 amino acids. CDR3 bases: TGTGCCAGCAGCGTAGGTACTAGCGGGTACCTAGATACGCAGTATTTT. This codes for CASSVGTSGYLDTQYF.

In regard to this clone: One end of the junction does not line up with germline, which may come from a read error. The chain recombines TRBV29-1 with TRBJ1-2; D ambiguous. This CDR3 contains 11 residues. Germline lookup yields CDR1 SQVTM and CDR2 ANQGSEA. The CDR3 DNA is TGCAGGGTTGACCTAACCGATGGCTACACCTTC. Translation: CRVDLTDGYTF. The whole variable domain, remainder taken from reference TRBV29-1 and TRBJ1-2, is SAVISQKPSRDICQRGTSLTIQCQVDSQVTMMFWYRQQPGQSLTLIATANQGSEATYESGFVIDKFPISRPNLTFSTLTVSNMSPEDSSIYLCRVDLTDGYTFGSGTRLTVV.